Given below is one T cell receptor (beta chain) in context. Its target is not known. This entry comes from a study of cytomegalovirus exposure and HLA in healthy donors. Whole-study context: The same platform was used for the 90 to 150 validation repertoires as for the 666 first-cohort repertoires, as reported in a later analysis. Study-level results: In vitro work confirmed that three CMV-associated chains recognize CMV antigens.

The data were produced by immunoSEQ multiplex PCR, yet TCRdb's version contains in-frame clones alone and is incomplete. The sample lists about 150,000 clones; 75% to 90% were seen once. Trimming took off 5 bases at V and 5 bases at J, with 12 bases between the two ends. The CDR3 extends over 13 amino acids. Germline V gene data show CDR1 as SGHAT and CDR2 as FQNNGV. The sample consisted of PBMCs. The receptor was isolated from a man aged 18 to 35 in good health and CMV-seropositive. This rearrangement joins TRBV11-2 to TRBJ2-5, with D maybe TRBD2 (5 bases). The CDR3 coding sequence is TGTGCCAGCAGCCCGCTATGGAGGGAGACCCAGTACTTC. Amino acids: CASSPLWRETQYF.